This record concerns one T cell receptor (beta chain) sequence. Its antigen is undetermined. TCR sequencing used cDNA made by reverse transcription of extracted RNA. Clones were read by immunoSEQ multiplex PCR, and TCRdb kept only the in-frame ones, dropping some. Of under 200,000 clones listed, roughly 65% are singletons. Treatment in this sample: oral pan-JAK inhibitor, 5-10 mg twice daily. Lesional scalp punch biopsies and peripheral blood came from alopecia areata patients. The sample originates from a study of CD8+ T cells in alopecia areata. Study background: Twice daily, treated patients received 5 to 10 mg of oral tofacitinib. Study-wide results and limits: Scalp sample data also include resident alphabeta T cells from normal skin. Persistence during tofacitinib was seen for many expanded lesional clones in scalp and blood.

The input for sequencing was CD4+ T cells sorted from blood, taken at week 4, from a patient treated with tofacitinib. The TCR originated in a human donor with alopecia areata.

The CDR3 here is CASSSAQQGEIYNEQFF. The DNA for the CDR3 is TGTGCCAGCAGCTCGGCCCAACAGGGGGAAATCTACAATGAGCAGTTCTTC. The V and J genes are TRBV7-9 and TRBJ2-1; 8 positions match TRBD1. Looked up from germline, CDR1 is SEHNR and CDR2 is FQNEAQ (reference sequence). The CDR3 spans 17 residues. V was pared by 4 bases and J by 3 bases, with 11 bases of the junction left unmatched.